These 15 T cell receptor beta chains were all obtained from the same sample, sequenced in a study of PD-1 blockade in classical Hodgkin lymphoma. Relapse after autologous stem cell transplantation occurred in every patient, and brentuximab vedotin exposure varied. Produced via immunoSEQ multiplex PCR; TCRdb's table is partial and in-frame only. The sample lists thousands of clones; around 79% were seen once. The sample consisted of peripheral blood mononuclear cells (PBMCs), taken before the second cycle of nivolumab. The receptor source for this set is a human donor with classical Hodgkin lymphoma.

The gene calls are TRBV6-4 and TRBJ2-1, with D perhaps TRBD1 (5 bases). V shed 0 bases and J shed 5 bases, with 14 bases lying between them. Germline values: CDR1 MRHNA, CDR2 SNTAGT. The CDR3 has 16 amino acids. The CDR3 reads CASSDSAGPGDNEQFF. In nucleotides, the CDR3 is TGTGCCAGCAGTGACTCTGCAGGGCCTGGGGACAATGAGCAGTTCTTC.

The chain has TRBV5-1 and TRBJ1-1; 9 bases fit TRBD1. Germline V CDR1 and CDR2: SGHRS, YFSETQ. With 0 bases clipped from V and 1 base from J, the junction kept 13 bases outside the gene matches. The CDR3 totals 19 residues. The CDR3 is CASSLALGSGTGRNTEAFF. Written as DNA, the CDR3 is TGCGCCAGCAGCTTGGCTTTGGGGTCCGGGACAGGGAGGAACACTGAAGCTTTCTTT.

The chain recombines TRBV7-2 with TRBJ2-3, with D perhaps being TRBD1 or TRBD2 (5 bases each). V lost 5 bases and J 5 bases, leaving 23 bases between the germline ends. This CDR3 contains 17 residues. Germline V gene data show CDR1 as SGHTA and CDR2 as FQGNSA. CDR3 in amino acids: CASSPGLGQGVGDTQYF. CDR3 bases: TGTGCCAGCAGCCCTGGATTGGGTCAGGGAGTAGGAGATACGCAGTATTTT. Complete variable domain (other parts from reference TRBV7-2 and TRBJ2-3): GAGVSQSPSNKVTEKGKDVELRCDPISGHTALYWYRQSLGQGLEFLIYFQGNSAPDKSGLPSDRFSAERTGGSVSTLTIQRTQQEDSAVYLCASSPGLGQGVGDTQYFGPGTRLTVL.

This clone has more than one count but fewer than ten. The chain has TRBV28 and TRBJ2-7; D is undetermined. V was cut by 6 bases and J by 9 bases, with 21 bases left in between. CDR1 and CDR2 (germline): MDHEN, SYDVKM. The CDR3 runs to 14 residues. CDR3 sequence: CASSLRTGPYTQYF. The CDR3 bases are TGTGCCAGCAGCCTCCGCACGGGCCCTTACACGCAGTACTTC.

The chain recombines TRBV7-2 with TRBJ1-1; weak D call: TRBD1 (6 bases). This CDR3 region has 17 residues. Germline V CDR1 and CDR2: SGHTA, FQGNSA. Trimming cost V 3 bases and J 6 bases, with 23 bases left between them. The CDR3 region is CASSFGDVNRVGAEAFF. The CDR3 region has the DNA TGTGCCAGCAGCTTTGGGGACGTGAACAGGGTAGGGGCTGAAGCTTTCTTT.

V gene TRBV5-1 combines with J gene TRBJ2-4; TRBD1 matches at 12 bases. The CDR3 totals 16 residues. From germline, CDR1 is SGHRS and CDR2 YFSETQ. Trimming removed 4 bases from V and 5 bases from J; junction bases left unmatched: 7. CDR3 DNA sequence: TGCGCCAGCAGCAAAGGGACAGGGGGCATCCAAAACATTCAGTACTTC. It codes for CASSKGTGGIQNIQYF.

Here the CDR3 DNA reads TGTGCCAGCAGCCCCTTCTCGGGAGTAGATACGCAGTATTTT. Its protein is CASSPFSGVDTQYF. V and J are TRBV9 and TRBJ2-3; the D gene is possibly TRBD2 (6 bases). V lost 4 bases and J lost 5, with 14 bases in between. The germline V gene encodes CDR1 SGDLS and CDR2 YYNGEE. This CDR3 has 14 amino acids. Together with reference TRBV9 and TRBJ2-3, the CDR3 gives the full variable domain: DSGVTQTPKHLITATGQRVTLRCSPRSGDLSVYWYQQSLDQGLQFLIQYYNGEERAKGNILERFSAQQFPDLHSELNLSSLELGDSALYFCASSPFSGVDTQYFGPGTRLTVL.

V and J are TRBV2 and TRBJ1-3; D is undetermined. The V gene lost 7 bases and the J gene lost 0 bases, with 16 bases spanning the gap. Germline V gene data show CDR1 as SNHLY and CDR2 as FYNNEI. The CDR3 length is 16 residues. CDR3 in DNA: TGTGCCAGCACTACGCGGGCTTCCCGCTCTGGAAACACCATATATTTT. This gives the protein CASTTRASRSGNTIYF.

This chain uses TRBV13 with TRBJ2-7, with D maybe TRBD2 (6 bases). This CDR3 has 13 residues. Germline CDR1 PRHDT, CDR2 FYEKMQ (reference sequence). The V end lost 6 bases, the J end lost 3 bases, and 12 bases lay between the germline ends. The CDR3 here is CASSSRGFYEQYF. In DNA, the CDR3 is TGTGCCAGCAGTTCCCGGGGGTTCTACGAGCAGTACTTC.

The chain combines TRBV20-1 with TRBJ1-1, with a weak D call TRBD1 (6 bases). CDR3 length equals 10 residues. Deletions cut 5 bases from V and 8 bases from J, with 9 bases between. Per the germline V gene, CDR1 is DFQATT and CDR2 is SNEGSKA (reference sequence). The CDR3 DNA reads as TGCAGTGCTTCCAGGGGAGAAGCTTTCTTT. It yields the protein CSASRGEAFF.

V and J are TRBV5-4 and TRBJ2-3, with D possibly matching TRBD1 (5 bases). The germline gives CDR1 SGHNT, CDR2 YYREEE (reference sequence). The CDR3 loop spans 14 amino acids. The V end was cut by 5 bases, the J end by 2 bases, with 12 bases between. The CDR3 loop reads CASSAQGSTDTQYF. The CDR3 bases are TGTGCCAGCAGTGCCCAGGGATCCACAGATACGCAGTATTTT.

For the CDR3, the DNA is TGTGCCAGCAGTTACTCGAAAGGGGAGACCCAGTACTTC. Translating it yields CASSYSKGETQYF. The J gene is TRBJ2-5, the V gene TRBV6-9; D is uncertain. This CDR3 region has 13 residues. The germline V gene encodes CDR1 MNHGY and CDR2 SVAAGI. The V and J ends lost 3 bases and 5 bases respectively, with 10 bases between them.

The rearrangement links TRBV27 to TRBJ1-1, with D possibly TRBD1 on 5 matching bases. The germline gives CDR1 MNHEY, CDR2 SMNVEV (reference sequence). This CDR3 has 16 residues. V lost 2 bases, J lost 1 base, and 14 bases lay in between. This CDR3 is CASSLGLGVANTEAFF. The CDR3 DNA reads as TGTGCCAGCAGTTTAGGTCTGGGGGTAGCGAACACTGAAGCTTTCTTT.

The chain couples TRBV28 to TRBJ2-1; TRBD1 agrees at 9 bases. From germline, CDR1 is MDHEN and CDR2 SYDVKM. V shed 4 bases and J 4 bases; nucleotides not matched to a gene: 8. The CDR3 consists of 16 residues. CDR3: CASSSITGGEYNEQFF. CDR3 DNA: TGTGCCAGCAGTTCTATCACAGGGGGCGAATACAATGAGCAGTTCTTC. Variable domain in full (rest from reference TRBV28 and TRBJ2-1): DVKVTQSSRYLVKRTGEKVFLECVQDMDHENMFWYRQDPGLGLRLIYFSYDVKMKEKGDIPEGYSVSREKKERFSLILESASTNQTSMYLCASSSITGGEYNEQFFGPGTRLTVL.

The chain is built from TRBV11-2 and TRBJ2-3, with 9 bases fitting TRBD1. The CDR3 is 16 amino acids. Germline CDR1 is SGHAT and CDR2 is FQNNGV. The trim removed 5 bases at V and 6 bases at J, leaving 12 bases unmatched. The CDR3 DNA reads as TGTGCCAGCAGCGGGGGGACAGGGTTGGTGTTGGATACGCAGTATTTT. This sequence encodes CASSGGTGLVLDTQYF.